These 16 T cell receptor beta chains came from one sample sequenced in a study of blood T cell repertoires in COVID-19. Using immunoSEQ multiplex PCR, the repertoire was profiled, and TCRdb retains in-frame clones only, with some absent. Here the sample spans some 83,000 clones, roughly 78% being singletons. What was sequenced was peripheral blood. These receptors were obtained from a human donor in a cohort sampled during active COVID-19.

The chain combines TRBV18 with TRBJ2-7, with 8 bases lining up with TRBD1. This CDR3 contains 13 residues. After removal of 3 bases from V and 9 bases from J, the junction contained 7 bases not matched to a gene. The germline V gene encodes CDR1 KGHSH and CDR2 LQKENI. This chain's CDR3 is CASSPAQGEAQYF. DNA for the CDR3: TGTGCCAGCTCACCCGCACAGGGGGAGGCGCAGTACTTC.

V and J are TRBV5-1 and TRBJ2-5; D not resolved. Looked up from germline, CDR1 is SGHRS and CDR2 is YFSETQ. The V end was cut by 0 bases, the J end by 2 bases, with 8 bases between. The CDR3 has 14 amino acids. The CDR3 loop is CASSLAHRQETQYF. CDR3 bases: TGCGCCAGCAGCTTGGCCCACCGGCAAGAGACCCAGTACTTC.

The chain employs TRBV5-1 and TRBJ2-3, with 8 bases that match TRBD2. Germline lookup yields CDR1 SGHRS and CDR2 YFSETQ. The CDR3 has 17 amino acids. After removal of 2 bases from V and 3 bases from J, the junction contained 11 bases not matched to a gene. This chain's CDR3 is CASSLGPGSGGTDTQYF. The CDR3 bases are TGCGCCAGCAGCTTAGGGCCCGGGAGCGGGGGAACAGATACGCAGTATTTT.

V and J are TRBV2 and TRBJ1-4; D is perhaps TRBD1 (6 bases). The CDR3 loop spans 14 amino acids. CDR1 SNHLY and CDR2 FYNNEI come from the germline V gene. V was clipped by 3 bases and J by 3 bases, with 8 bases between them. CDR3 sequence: CASSETGPNEKLFF. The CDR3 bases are TGTGCCAGCAGTGAGACAGGACCTAATGAAAAACTGTTTTTT.

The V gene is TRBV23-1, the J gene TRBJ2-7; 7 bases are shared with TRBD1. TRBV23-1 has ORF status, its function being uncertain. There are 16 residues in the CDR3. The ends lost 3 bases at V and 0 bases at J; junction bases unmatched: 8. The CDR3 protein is CASSQSTGRSSYEQYF. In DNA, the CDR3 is TGCGCCAGCAGTCAGTCGACAGGGAGAAGCTCCTACGAGCAGTACTTC.

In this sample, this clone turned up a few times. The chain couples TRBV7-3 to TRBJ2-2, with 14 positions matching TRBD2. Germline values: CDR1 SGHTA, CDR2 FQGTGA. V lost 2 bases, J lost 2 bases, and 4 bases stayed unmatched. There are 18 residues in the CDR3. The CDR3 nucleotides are TGTGCCAGCAGCTTACAGGGGACTAGCGGGGGCAACACCGGGGAGCTGTTTTTT. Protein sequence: CASSLQGTSGGNTGELFF.

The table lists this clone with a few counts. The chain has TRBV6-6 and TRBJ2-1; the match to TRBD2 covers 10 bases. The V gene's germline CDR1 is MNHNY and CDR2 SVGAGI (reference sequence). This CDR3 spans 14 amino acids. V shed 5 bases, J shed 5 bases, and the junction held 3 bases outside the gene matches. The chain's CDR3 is CASSPSGGNNEQFF. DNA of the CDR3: TGTGCCAGCAGTCCTAGCGGGGGAAACAATGAGCAGTTCTTC.

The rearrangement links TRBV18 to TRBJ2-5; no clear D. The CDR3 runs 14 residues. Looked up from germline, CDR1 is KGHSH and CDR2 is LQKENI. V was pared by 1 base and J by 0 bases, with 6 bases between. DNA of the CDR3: TGTGCCAGCTCACCACAGGAGAACCAAGAGACCCAGTACTTC. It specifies CASSPQENQETQYF.

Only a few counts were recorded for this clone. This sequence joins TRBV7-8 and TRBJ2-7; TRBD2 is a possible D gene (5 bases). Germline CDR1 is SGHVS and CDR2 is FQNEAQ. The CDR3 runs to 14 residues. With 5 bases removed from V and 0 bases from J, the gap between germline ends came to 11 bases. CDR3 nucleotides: TGTGCCAGCAGCGTCGAAGGGAGCTCCTACGAGCAGTACTTC. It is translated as CASSVEGSSYEQYF.

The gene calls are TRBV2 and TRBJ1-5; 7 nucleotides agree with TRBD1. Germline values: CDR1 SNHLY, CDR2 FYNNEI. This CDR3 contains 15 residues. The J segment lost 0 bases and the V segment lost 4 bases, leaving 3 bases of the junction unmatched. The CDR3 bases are TGTGCCAGCAGTGGGACAGGAGCTAGCAATCAGCCCCAGCATTTT. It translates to CASSGTGASNQPQHF.

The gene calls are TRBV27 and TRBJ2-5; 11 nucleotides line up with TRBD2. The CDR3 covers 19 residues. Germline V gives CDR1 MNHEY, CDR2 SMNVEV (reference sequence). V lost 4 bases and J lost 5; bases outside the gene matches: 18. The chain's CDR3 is CASSSAGGLAGGPWETQYF. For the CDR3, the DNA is TGTGCCAGCAGTTCCGCAGGGGGATTAGCGGGGGGGCCTTGGGAGACCCAGTACTTC.

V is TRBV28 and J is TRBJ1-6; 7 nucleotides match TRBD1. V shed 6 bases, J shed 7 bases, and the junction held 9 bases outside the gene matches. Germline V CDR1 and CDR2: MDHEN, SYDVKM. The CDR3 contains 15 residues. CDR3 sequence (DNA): TGTGCCAGCAGCCTACCGACAGGGACAAATTCACCCCTCCACTTT. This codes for CASSLPTGTNSPLHF.

CDR3 DNA: TGTGCCATCAGTGAGTTAGCGGGCCTTGGGAATGAGCAGTTCTTC. Encoded protein: CAISELAGLGNEQFF. The rearrangement joins TRBV10-3 to TRBJ2-1, with TRBD2 identical over 7 bases. CDR1 is ENHRY and CDR2 is SYGVKD in the germline V gene. V lost 1 base to trimming and J lost 7 bases; unmatched junction nucleotides: 7. The CDR3 is 15 amino acids.

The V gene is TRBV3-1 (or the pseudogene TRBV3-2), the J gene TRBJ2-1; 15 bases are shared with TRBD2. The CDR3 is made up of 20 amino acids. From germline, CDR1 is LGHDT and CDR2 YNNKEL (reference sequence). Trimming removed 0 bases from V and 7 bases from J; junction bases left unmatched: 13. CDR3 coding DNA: TGTGCCAGCAGCCAAGATCGGGGACTAGCGGGGGGTTCCTTGGGTAATGAGCAGTTCTTC. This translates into CASSQDRGLAGGSLGNEQFF.

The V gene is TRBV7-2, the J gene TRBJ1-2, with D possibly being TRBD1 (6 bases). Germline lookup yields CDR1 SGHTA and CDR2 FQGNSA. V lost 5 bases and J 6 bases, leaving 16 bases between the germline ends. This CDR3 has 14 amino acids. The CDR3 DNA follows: TGTGCCAGCAGCCCACAGGGCCGGGAAAATGGCTACACCTTC. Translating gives CASSPQGRENGYTF.

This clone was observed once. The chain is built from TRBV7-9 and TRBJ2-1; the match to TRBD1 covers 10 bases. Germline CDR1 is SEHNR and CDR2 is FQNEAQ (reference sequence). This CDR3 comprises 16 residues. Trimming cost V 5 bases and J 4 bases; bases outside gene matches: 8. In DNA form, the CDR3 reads TGTGCCAGCAGCCCCCGACAGGGGGCAGGGTACAATGAGCAGTTCTTC. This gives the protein CASSPRQGAGYNEQFF.